The T cell receptor (beta chain) under discussion was sequenced for a study of blood T cells in healthy people across ages (dated by TCRdb to between 2015 and 2016). About the investigation overall: In model experiments, template switching captured about one uniquely barcoded TCR beta cDNA molecule for every two T cells. Using the same blood draw, the study looked at two additional independent replicas of 1 million unique cDNA reads for two donors, one aged 18 to 30 and the other aged 80 or older. Age-related changes in TCR beta repertoire diversity were measured in the study by deep sequencing normalized with unique cDNA molecular identifiers. Donors of different ages were randomly distributed across sequencing lanes to avoid experimental bias. The donors were split into four age groups: young (average approximately 16 years), middle-aged (around 40), aged (62) and long-lived (roughly 88). Overall study outcomes, separate from this receptor: Estimates of total diversity based on one million sequenced T cells were considered lower bounds and underestimates. Compared with the aged group, the long-lived group had more naive CD4+ T cells, fewer expanded clones and increased TCR diversity, a pattern suggesting age selection. Conclusive comparison of naive and antigen-experienced compartments was prevented by the profiling of bulk unsorted PBMCs. As age increased, observed TCR beta diversity per million T cells dropped in a roughly linear way, and a significant reduction was already evident by age 40. The CMV infection status of donors was not known, potentially confounding age-related changes in expanded clonotypes. Observed TCR beta diversity correlated strongly with the percentage of naive T cells measured by flow cytometry.

Systemically healthy Caucasian individuals from Russia, approximately 39 in total and aged 6 to 90 years, were included as donors. Each donor gave ten milliliters of peripheral blood, collected into EDTA-treated Vacutainer tubes. Ficoll-Paque density-gradient centrifugation was used to isolate PBMCs, with at least 6.5 million per sample. Total RNA, at least 6 micrograms per sample, was extracted from PBMCs with Trizol reagent. The percentages of naive CD45RAhigh/CD27high T cells were determined by flow cytometry on a PBMC aliquot from every donor. Library preparation was by 5' RACE. TCRdb shows the sequencer as Illumina HiSeq 2500. A second PCR of roughly 7 to 11 cycles was performed with a sample-barcoded 5' primer and a J-beta primer mix. A unique molecular identifier was introduced onto each TCR beta cDNA molecule by a template-switch 5' adaptor carrying 12 random nucleotides. At least 2.5 million CDR3-containing paired-end reads were obtained from each sample. First-strand cDNA was synthesized from all RNA with the Mint cDNA synthesis kit, primed by a TRBC-specific oligonucleotide. All cDNA was treated with uracil-DNA glycosylase and then went through a first 18-cycle PCR with the universal primers M1SS and BC2_uni_R. Under the source paper's analysis protocol: For normalization, 1 million high-quality reads, each with a distinct molecular identifier, were randomly selected from each sample. Reads sharing molecular identifiers were discarded rather than binned into consensus sequences. MiTCR, run with a Q25 quality threshold and the strictest error-elimination algorithm, handled CDR3 identification, clonotype clustering and error correction. A nonparametric unseen species model with Euler transformation was used to estimate a lower bound on total TCR beta diversity. The raw public data were reprocessed by TCRdb itself: fastp quality trimming at Q25, MiXCR clonotype calling, in-frame beta chains only. Each record represents a unique CDR3 protein, reported with the most common genes and DNA among its rows. The authors' filters were not applied to this entry. In this sample the table shows about 680,000 distinct CDR3 sequences, about half of which occur a single time. The ten largest clones take up 30% to 40% of the sample.

For this clonotype: This receptor's antigen is unknown. No clone much larger than this one lies a single base away; base qualities are absent.

The specimen was blood. This sequence was found in a woman in her fifties or sixties in good health.

The bases read TGTGCCAGCCCGCCCCAGCGGGAGAAGTATAATGAGCAGTACTTC. Its translation reads: CASPPQREKYNEQYF. The rearranged segments are TRBV21-1 and TRBJ2-7; the table's D call of TRBD2 was not tested on the DNA. TRBV21-1 is tagged as a pseudogene. Including the terminal cysteine and phenylalanine, the CDR3 comprises 15 residues. The sequence is cut down to CDR3 DNA, 45 bases in frame from base 1.